This T cell receptor beta chain was identified during a study of regulatory T cells in long-lasting Graves disease. Time point indicated: persistent/refractory GD, antithyroid drugs over 5 years with positive TRAb. Isolated PBMC RNA provided the starting material for the TCR library. In building TCR beta libraries, iRepertoire HTBI primers were used together with Arm-PCR of CDR3 regions. TCRdb used MiXCR to reprocess the multiplex PCR reads, holding one entry per CDR3 protein. The sample lists about 400,000 distinct CDR3 sequences, under 25% occurring once. This clonotype was counted many times. Its antigen is unknown. Points from the study as a whole: The TCR repertoire of persistent Graves' patients was less diverse than that of newly diagnosed ones.

The ends were cut back, 3 bases at V and 8 bases at J, with 16 bases in the middle. This CDR3 has 14 amino acids. The germline CDR1 and CDR2 sequences are SGHTA and FQGNSA. Here the sequenced sample was peripheral blood mononuclear cells (PBMCs), taken when the disease was refractory, from a patient treated with antithyroid drugs. The source is a female donor with Graves disease. V and J are TRBV7-2 and TRBJ1-2; D is unresolved. The CDR3 nucleotides are TGTGCCAGCAGCTTGCTGTCGGGAACTGAGGGCTACACCTTC. Translating gives CASSLLSGTEGYTF.